Below, 17 T cell receptor beta chains from the same sample are listed, as sequenced in a study of OX40 agonist ivuxolimab in advanced cancers. Assay used: immunoSEQ multiplex PCR; TCRdb lists only in-frame clones, some missing. The top ten clones hold around 2% of a sample with about 51,000 clones, 70% to 80% of them seen once. Material: CD4+ or CD8+ T cells sorted from blood, obtained in a trial of the OX40 agonist ivuxolimab. Receptors were obtained from an adult with an advanced solid tumor such as melanoma, head and neck, liver or kidney cancer.

The chain uses TRBV9 and TRBJ2-2; TRBD1 might be the D (6 bases). CDR1 is SGDLS and CDR2 is YYNGEE in the germline V gene. The CDR3 has 13 amino acids. V lost 3 bases and J 6 bases, leaving 9 bases between the germline ends. CDR3 in amino acids: CASSGYRAGELFF. In DNA, the CDR3 is TGTGCCAGCAGCGGCTACAGGGCCGGGGAGCTGTTTTTT.

The chain has TRBV6-1 and TRBJ2-5; D is perhaps TRBD2 (5 bases). V lost 8 bases and J 2 bases, leaving 15 bases between the germline ends. Germline assignment: CDR1 MNHNS and CDR2 SASEGT. This CDR3 comprises 14 residues. The chain's CDR3 is CASRRKDWQETQYF. The CDR3 DNA reads TGTGCCAGCCGGCGGAAGGACTGGCAAGAGACCCAGTACTTC.

In regard to this clone: At one of its ends the junction is not consistent with the germline gene, which may arise from a read error. The chain is built from TRBV10-3 and TRBJ2-7; 9 positions match TRBD2. This CDR3 has 14 amino acids. Germline loops: CDR1 ENHRY, CDR2 SYGVKD. CDR3 in amino acids: CASSTSGLSYEQYF. In nucleotides, the CDR3 is TGTGCCAGCAGTACTAGCGGGCTCTCCTACGAGCAGTACTTC.

The V gene is TRBV7-3, the J gene TRBJ2-5, with TRBD2 matching 13 bases. The CDR3 sequence is 15 residues long. CDR1 is SGHTA, CDR2 FQGTGA, per germline. Trimming cost V 6 bases and J 5 bases; bases outside gene matches: 6. The CDR3 DNA reads as TGTGCCAGCAGTTCCGGACTAGCGGGAGAGGAGACCCAGTACTTC. It translates to CASSSGLAGEETQYF.

The J gene is TRBJ1-1, the V gene TRBV7-2; D perhaps matches TRBD1 (6 bases). The CDR3 totals 14 residues. In germline, CDR1 is SGHTA, CDR2 FQGNSA. The V and J ends lost 6 bases and 7 bases respectively, with 18 bases between them. The CDR3 DNA reads TGTGCCAGCAGTATTAGGTTACAGGGTGGTGAAGCTTTCTTT. It is translated as CASSIRLQGGEAFF.

J is TRBJ1-1 and V is TRBV28; TRBD1 aligns across 10 bases. CDR3 length: 14 amino acids. The ends lost 4 bases at V and 5 bases at J; junction bases unmatched: 4. Per the germline V gene, CDR1 is MDHEN and CDR2 is SYDVKM. The CDR3 loop is CASSSGQGTTEAFF. In DNA, the CDR3 is TGTGCCAGCAGTTCGGGACAGGGGACGACTGAAGCTTTCTTT.

The chain employs TRBV28 and TRBJ2-3; 15 bases agree with TRBD2. The CDR3 is 17 residues long. V shed 6 bases, J shed 6 bases, and the junction held 10 bases outside the gene matches. Germline CDR1 reads MDHEN; CDR2 reads SYDVKM. CDR3 sequence: CASRRSSGTSGRDTQYF. Here the CDR3 DNA reads TGTGCCAGCAGACGCTCTTCCGGGACTAGCGGGAGGGATACGCAGTATTTT.

The V gene is TRBV7-6, the J gene TRBJ2-7; 10 bases fit TRBD2. Germline loops: CDR1 SGHVS, CDR2 FNYEAQ. The CDR3 has 15 amino acids. V gave up 5 bases and J gave up 3 bases; unmatched junction bases: 7. Here the CDR3 DNA reads TGTGCCAGCAGCCGAAAGGGGACTAGCGACTACGAGCAGTACTTC. It is translated as CASSRKGTSDYEQYF.

The chain couples TRBV6-5 to TRBJ2-1; 13 bases are shared with TRBD2. V lost 5 bases to trimming and J lost 7 bases; unmatched junction nucleotides: 2. CDR1 is MNHEY and CDR2 is SVGAGI in the germline V gene. The CDR3 runs to 14 residues. The CDR3 DNA reads TGTGCCAGCAGTGGGACTAGCGGGACGAATGAGCAGTTCTTC. Translation gives CASSGTSGTNEQFF.

The chain uses TRBV7-2 and TRBJ1-1, with D possibly matching TRBD1 (5 bases). Germline-derived CDR1 and CDR2 are SGHTA and FQGNSA. Trimming took off 6 bases at V and 2 bases at J, with 16 bases between the two ends. The CDR3 has 15 residues. CDR3 nucleotide sequence: TGTGCCAGCAGTCAGATTAACACAGGTAACACTGAAGCTTTCTTT. The encoded protein is CASSQINTGNTEAFF.

This chain connects TRBV6-5 to TRBJ1-5; possible D gene TRBD1, 6 bases. Germline lookup yields CDR1 MNHEY and CDR2 SVGAGI. The V end lost 7 bases, the J end lost 4 bases, and 17 bases lay between the germline ends. There are 15 residues in the CDR3. The CDR3 protein is CASKGGGGGNQPQHF. In DNA, the CDR3 is TGTGCCAGCAAAGGGGGAGGAGGGGGTAATCAGCCCCAGCATTTT.

The V gene is TRBV23-1, the J gene TRBJ2-7; the match to TRBD2 covers 7 bases. TRBV23-1 is identified as an open reading frame with a role that is uncertain. Unmatched junction bases numbered 9, after V lost 1 base and J lost 3 bases. The CDR3 runs 16 residues. The CDR3 protein is CASSQLREIFNYEQYF. The CDR3 DNA reads as TGCGCCAGCAGTCAATTGCGGGAGATATTTAACTACGAGCAGTACTTC.

This sequence joins TRBV7-3 and TRBJ2-7; 9 bases match TRBD1. This CDR3 contains 13 residues. Per the germline V gene, CDR1 is SGHTA and CDR2 is FQGTGA. V lost 2 bases, J lost 7 bases, and 3 bases stayed unmatched. The CDR3 DNA is TGTGCCAGCAGCTTATTGACAGGGGGTGAGCAGTACTTC. Its protein product is CASSLLTGGEQYF.

This rearrangement joins TRBV27 to TRBJ2-1; weak D call: TRBD2 (6 bases). The CDR3 contains 17 residues. CDR1 and CDR2 from the germline V gene are MNHEY and SMNVEV (reference sequence). Trimming removed 4 bases at V and 7 bases at J, with 23 bases between. The CDR3 region is CASSSEYVADYRNEQFF. CDR3 sequence (DNA): TGTGCCAGCAGTTCGGAATACGTAGCGGATTACAGGAATGAGCAGTTCTTC.

This clone was seen a few times. The chain couples TRBV15 to TRBJ1-1; TRBD1 matches 7 bases. The ends lost 5 bases at V and 3 bases at J; junction bases unmatched: 6. Germline V CDR1 and CDR2: LNHNV, YYDKDF (reference sequence). The CDR3 extends over 14 amino acids. In DNA form, the CDR3 reads TGTGCCACCAGCTACCCAGGGGGTTACACTGAAGCTTTCTTT. Translation gives CATSYPGGYTEAFF.

This clone was detected only a few times. The chain links TRBV4-1 to TRBJ2-4; the D is unclear. The germline V gene has CDR1 MGHRA and CDR2 YSYEKL. The CDR3 contains 17 residues. With 1 base removed from V and 0 bases from J, the gap between germline ends came to 13 bases. The CDR3 sequence is CASSQVWRNVAKNIQYF. Here the CDR3 DNA reads TGCGCCAGCAGCCAAGTCTGGCGGAATGTAGCCAAAAACATTCAGTACTTC.

This clone occurred once. The rearrangement joins TRBV13 to TRBJ2-7; tentatively, D is TRBD1 (6 bases). The V gene's germline CDR1 is PRHDT and CDR2 FYEKMQ (reference sequence). The V gene lost 3 bases and the J gene lost 4 bases, with 13 bases spanning the gap. The CDR3 sequence is 14 residues long. This CDR3 reads CASSFSGTPYEQYF. The DNA of the CDR3 is TGTGCCAGCAGCTTTTCCGGGACACCGTACGAGCAGTACTTC.